This passage covers 18 T cell receptor beta chains from one sample sequenced in a study of T-cell reconstitution after alpha-beta-depleted transplantation in children. A TCRbeta library incorporating unique molecular identifiers was prepared. One entry per CDR3 protein, called by TCRdb with MiXCR from the PCR reads. This table holds more than 200,000 distinct CDR3 sequences, approximately 17% found once. The sample in question was PBMCs, mostly from graft donor cells, obtained 360 days after TCRalphabeta/CD19-depleted stem cell transplant. These receptors were obtained from a male patient aged 2-9 years who had a stem cell transplant for acute lymphoblastic leukemia, so the T cells may come from the graft donor.

The chain couples TRBV7-6 to TRBJ2-2; 7 bases are a match to TRBD2. The CDR3 has 21 residues. Germline V CDR1 and CDR2: SGHVS, FNYEAQ. V shed 3 bases and J 5 bases; nucleotides not matched to a gene: 24. The CDR3 DNA follows: TGTGCCAGCAGCTTGGCCCGACTAGCTGCTCTGGGTGGTGCTGAAACCGGGGAGCTGTTTTTT. Translating it yields CASSLARLAALGGAETGELFF. Full variable domain (rest looked up from reference TRBV7-6 and TRBJ2-2): GAGVSQSPRYKVTKRGQDVALRCDPISGHVSLYWYRQALGQGPEFLTYFNYEAQQDKSGLPNDRFSAERPEGSISTLTIQRTEQRDSAMYRCASSLARLAALGGAETGELFFGEGSRLTVL.

The rearrangement links TRBV29-1 to TRBJ1-1; possible D gene TRBD1, 5 bases. This CDR3 spans 13 amino acids. V was clipped by 4 bases and J by 1 base, with 10 bases between them. Germline values: CDR1 SQVTM, CDR2 ANQGSEA. CDR3 in DNA: TGCAGCGTTGGGGGCAGGCAGAACACTGAAGCTTTCTTT. This sequence encodes CSVGGRQNTEAFF.

This clonotype turned up a few times. The chain recombines TRBV6-1 with TRBJ1-5; possibly TRBD1 for D (6 bases). CDR3 length: 14 residues. Germline lookup yields CDR1 MNHNS and CDR2 SASEGT. Deletions cut 6 bases from V and 0 bases from J, with 9 bases between. CDR3 protein: CASRGQNSNQPQHF. CDR3 DNA sequence: TGTGCCAGCAGAGGACAGAATAGCAATCAGCCCCAGCATTTT.

This clonotype has more than one count but fewer than ten. V and J are TRBV10-2 and TRBJ2-6; the D call may be TRBD1 or TRBD2 (5 bases each). With 5 bases removed from V and 6 bases from J, the gap between germline ends came to 11 bases. CDR1 and CDR2 from the germline V gene are WSHSY and SAAADI. The CDR3 length is 14 residues. The CDR3 coding sequence is TGCGCCAGCAGTAGGGACCTATCGGCCAACGTCCTGACTTTC. Residues: CASSRDLSANVLTF.

The table lists this clonotype with a few counts. The V and J genes are TRBV11-3 and TRBJ2-1; 7 bases are a match to TRBD1. Germline CDR1 is SGHNT and CDR2 is YENEEA. With V trimmed by 1 base and J by 5 bases, 11 bases remained unmatched. The CDR3 contains 17 residues. CDR3 nucleotides: TGTGCCAGCAGCTTAGGCAGGGACAGTATGGGGAACAATGAGCAGTTCTTC. This translates into CASSLGRDSMGNNEQFF.

The rearrangement uses TRBV4-2 and TRBJ2-5; maybe TRBD2 (6 bases). Germline values: CDR1 LGHNA, CDR2 YNFKEQ. Trimming pared 1 base from V and 0 bases from J, leaving 15 bases between. The CDR3 consists of 17 residues. The CDR3 nucleotides read TGTGCCAGCAGCCAAGGGGTGGGGGGAGGAAACCAAGAGACCCAGTACTTC. The encoded protein is CASSQGVGGGNQETQYF.

The genes are TRBV28 and TRBJ1-1; 9 bases align to TRBD1. The CDR3 has 16 residues. Germline trimming cut 5 bases from V and 0 bases from J; bases unmatched to any gene: 7. Germline-derived CDR1 and CDR2 are MDHEN and SYDVKM. The CDR3 here is CASSQGTGSMNTEAFF. CDR3 DNA sequence: TGTGCCAGCAGTCAAGGGACAGGGAGCATGAACACTGAAGCTTTCTTT.

This sequence joins TRBV4-2 and TRBJ1-1; D is unresolved. This CDR3 is built from 13 residues. Germline loops: CDR1 LGHNA, CDR2 YNFKEQ. With 3 bases removed from V and 6 bases from J, the gap between germline ends came to 11 bases. CDR3 region: CASSQGISAEAFF. The CDR3 DNA reads as TGTGCCAGCAGCCAGGGGATTAGCGCTGAAGCTTTCTTT.

The genes are TRBV10-3 and TRBJ1-2; 11 bases agree with TRBD1. The CDR3 sequence is 18 residues long. The germline CDR1 and CDR2 sequences are ENHRY and SYGVKD. Trimming took 0 bases from V and 3 from J; bases not matched to a gene: 9. The DNA of the CDR3 is TGTGCCATCAGTGAGTCGCTTTTTAAGGGACAGGGGGACTATGGCTACACCTTC. It encodes CAISESLFKGQGDYGYTF.

The genes are TRBV7-2 and TRBJ2-7; either TRBD1 or TRBD2 may fit D (6 bases each). The germline V and J ends were trimmed by 5 bases and 4 bases, with 15 bases remaining between them. The CDR3 loop spans 14 amino acids. The germline gives CDR1 SGHTA, CDR2 FQGNSA. The CDR3 sequence is CASSPGGRVYEQYF. CDR3 DNA: TGTGCCAGCAGCCCCGGGGGCAGGGTATACGAGCAGTACTTC.

This clonotype appeared a few times. The V and J genes are TRBV4-3 and TRBJ2-5, with D unclear. Trimming removed 0 bases at V and 5 bases at J, with 10 bases between. Germline loops: CDR1 LGHNA, CDR2 YSLEER. The length of the CDR3 is 14 residues. CDR3 in amino acids: CASSQEEHRETQYF. The CDR3 nucleotides are TGCGCCAGCAGCCAAGAAGAACATCGGGAGACCCAGTACTTC.

This chain connects TRBV6-5 to TRBJ2-7; D might be TRBD1 (6 bases). Germline assignment: CDR1 MNHEY and CDR2 SVGAGI. CDR3 length equals 17 residues. Trimming stripped 0 bases from V and 1 base from J, with 16 bases between. The CDR3 reads CASSYSWAYRESYEQYF. The CDR3 DNA follows: TGTGCCAGCAGTTACTCGTGGGCCTACAGGGAATCCTACGAGCAGTACTTC.

V and J are TRBV20-1 and TRBJ2-1; TRBD2 agrees at 7 bases. The CDR3 is 16 residues long. V trimming: 2 bases; J trimming: 4 bases; junction bases outside the gene matches: 11. Germline V CDR1 and CDR2: DFQATT, SNEGSKA (reference sequence). CDR3 DNA sequence: TGCAGTGCTAGACGAGCGGGGCGCCTTCTTTACAATGAGCAGTTCTTC. It encodes CSARRAGRLLYNEQFF.

This clonotype was seen a few times. The chain has TRBV4-2 and TRBJ2-1; D is perhaps TRBD2 (5 bases). CDR3 length: 14 residues. Trimming pared 1 base from V and 7 bases from J, leaving 11 bases between. Germline CDR1 and CDR2: LGHNA and YNFKEQ. CDR3: CASSQGIGGNEQFF. The CDR3 nucleotides are TGTGCCAGCAGCCAAGGAATCGGCGGGAATGAGCAGTTCTTC.

This clonotype was counted only a few times. The CDR3 is CASSPRAHTDTQYF. The CDR3 DNA reads TGTGCCAGCAGCCCCCGGGCGCACACAGATACGCAGTATTTT. This rearrangement joins TRBV6-1 to TRBJ2-3; D unclear. From germline, CDR1 is MNHNS and CDR2 SASEGT. The V end was cut by 6 bases, the J end by 2 bases, with 12 bases between. The CDR3 consists of 14 residues.

The chain uses TRBV10-3 and TRBJ1-2; D uncertain. Germline-derived CDR1 and CDR2 are ENHRY and SYGVKD. CDR3 length: 14 amino acids. V was shortened by 6 bases and J by 6 bases, with 17 bases between the two germline ends. The CDR3 DNA follows: TGTGCCATCAGCCTAGGGTCGGGGTTGGATGGCTACACCTTC. Amino acids: CAISLGSGLDGYTF.

By share of the sample, this clonotype is large. The rearrangement uses TRBV29-1 and TRBJ1-5; D ambiguous. Looked up from germline, CDR1 is SQVTM and CDR2 is ANQGSEA. The length of the CDR3 is 14 residues. Trimming took 0 bases from V and 5 from J, leaving 11 bases between them. The CDR3 coding sequence is TGCAGCGTTGAAGATGAGAACCGGGATCAGCCCCAGCATTTT. Its protein product is CSVEDENRDQPQHF. The whole variable domain, filled in from reference TRBV29-1 and TRBJ1-5, reads SAVISQKPSRDICQRGTSLTIQCQVDSQVTMMFWYRQQPGQSLTLIATANQGSEATYESGFVIDKFPISRPNLTFSTLTVSNMSPEDSSIYLCSVEDENRDQPQHFGDGTRLSIL.

This clonotype appeared many times. The rearrangement uses TRBV5-1 and TRBJ2-3; the D gene is possibly TRBD2 (7 bases). Germline V gene lookup returns CDR1 SGHRS and CDR2 YFSETQ. Trimming took off 7 bases at V and 1 base at J, with 10 bases between the two ends. The CDR3 is 13 residues long. CDR3 sequence: CASGGGGTDTQYF. The CDR3 coding sequence is TGCGCCAGCGGAGGGGGGGGCACAGATACGCAGTATTTT.